This TCR beta chain came from a study of shared clonotypes between healthy human individuals (dated by TCRdb to 2019 to 2021). For context, the study as a whole: The cohort comprised two women and a few men aged 18 to 49 years. For each donor, CD4 naive and CD4 memory were each given three plates, CD8 naive was given two plates, and CD8 memory was given one plate. The study deeply sequenced blood TCR repertoires of five healthy adults to estimate repertoire size and the extent of clonotype sharing between individuals. Different laboratories and diverse techniques were used to prepare libraries and sequence TCR repertoires, to increase sequencing depth and limit assay-specific biases. Each donor's leukapheresis produced roughly between roughly 0.85 and 9.5 billion PBMCs.

With respect to this clone: Its antigen is currently not known. The input lacks base qualities; no much larger clone sits a single base away.

The CDR1 and CDR2 encoded by the germline V gene are SGHDT and YYEEEE. The CDR3 contains 17 residues, cysteine and phenylalanine counted. Of the read, only the CDR3 DNA is kept; its 51 bases are in frame from base 1. The junction shows trimming of 0 bases on V and 3 bases on J, plus 19 bases between the germline ends. Using the deep immunoSEQ assay, multiplex PCR amplified TCR CDR3 regions from genomic DNA. Genomic DNA extracted from each cell subset was distributed evenly over all wells of several immunoSEQ 96-well plates, and each plate served as one replicate. For sorted subsets, approximately 190 ng of genomic DNA, equivalent to about 30,000 T cell genomes, went into each replicate PCR. Purified libraries were measured with a Qubit 3.0 fluorometer, size-checked on a Bioanalyzer 2100, and measured again with the KAPA Library Quantification kit. A separate single-read 150-cycle Illumina NextSeq 550 flow cell was used to sequence each immunoSEQ 96-well plate. Per the original workflow: Because only junctional sequences without quality scores were contained in the immunoSEQ output, filtering matching that applied to full-length reads could not be performed. Sequences were annotated with PyIR, a Python wrapper for IgBLAST v1.9, and V/J genes and CDR3 were assigned using IMGT germline references. Any read was removed if the V/J assignment was weak (E-value above 1e-6), the CDR3 was missing, or the read contained stop codons, out-of-frame junctions, or ambiguous translated residues. V3J clonotypes were defined by identical inferred V gene, J gene, and CDR3 amino acid sequence. Percentage overlap between repertoires was computed as shared unique clonotypes divided by the size of the smaller repertoire. RTK rarefaction, the Chao1 estimator, and Recon v2.1 estimates of unobserved clonotypes were used to assess repertoire richness. Generation probabilities for all TCRbeta clonotypes obtained by the gDNA method from a handful of donors were computed using OLGA. Imported from immuneACCESS, the table was reduced by TCRdb to in-frame sequences with V and J called. These copies leave out some clones; in studies compared against another copy, an unresolved V gene accounts for under half, and the cause of the remainder is not known. V, J and clone size reflect that table, while D and trimming were determined from the DNA. This sample is represented by about 1,900,000 clones; around 96% of them were singletons. Under 1.5% of the sample is in the top ten clones.

Beyond this particular receptor, the publication reports: Compared with non-shared clonotypes, the clonotypes found in all four sorted-subset donors had higher generation probabilities. Rarefaction of sorted-subset datasets indicated incomplete sequencing despite the large sequencing depth. Because the study included only a small number of donors, the genetic and exposure-history diversity represented was limited. Sampling was restricted to blood, and TCR repertoires in tissues likely differ from the TCR repertoires found in blood. Across several donors, approximately 4.9% of naive CD4, 3.5% of naive CD8, 2% to 2.5% of memory CD4, and about 0.4% of memory CD8 clonotypes were shared. Estimated clonotype richness was generally larger for naive than for memory subsets. Pairwise subsampling indicated that sequencing depth was expected to affect the degree of clonotype sharing among donors.

CD8 naive samples were obtained by positive selection for CCR7 among CD45RO-negative cells, yielding a CD45RA+CCR7+ population from which TemRA cells were excluded. The donors were healthy, HIV-negative adults who had no recently reported acute infections or vaccinations. All donors were Caucasian adults living in Nashville, Tennessee, USA. After blood collection by leukapheresis, PBMCs were isolated using Ficoll-Histopaque density gradient centrifugation and then cryopreserved in the vapor phase of liquid nitrogen. Analytical flow cytometry was used to check the purity and quantity of each magnetically sorted T cell population. From each sorted fraction, genomic DNA was isolated and quantified by UV absorbance on a Nanodrop 2000c.

Recombination connected TRBV5-6 to TRBJ2-7, with a tentative D call of TRBD1 or TRBD2, each matching 6 bases. The TCR originated in a man between 18 and 29 years old in good health. Specimen: naive CD8+ T cells sorted from blood. What this sample's cell subset or site label stands for: CD45RA+CCR7+. The CDR3 reads CASSLAGGGTSSYEQYF. The DNA sequence reads TGTGCCAGCAGCTTGGCCGGAGGGGGTACTTCAAGCTACGAGCAGTACTTC.